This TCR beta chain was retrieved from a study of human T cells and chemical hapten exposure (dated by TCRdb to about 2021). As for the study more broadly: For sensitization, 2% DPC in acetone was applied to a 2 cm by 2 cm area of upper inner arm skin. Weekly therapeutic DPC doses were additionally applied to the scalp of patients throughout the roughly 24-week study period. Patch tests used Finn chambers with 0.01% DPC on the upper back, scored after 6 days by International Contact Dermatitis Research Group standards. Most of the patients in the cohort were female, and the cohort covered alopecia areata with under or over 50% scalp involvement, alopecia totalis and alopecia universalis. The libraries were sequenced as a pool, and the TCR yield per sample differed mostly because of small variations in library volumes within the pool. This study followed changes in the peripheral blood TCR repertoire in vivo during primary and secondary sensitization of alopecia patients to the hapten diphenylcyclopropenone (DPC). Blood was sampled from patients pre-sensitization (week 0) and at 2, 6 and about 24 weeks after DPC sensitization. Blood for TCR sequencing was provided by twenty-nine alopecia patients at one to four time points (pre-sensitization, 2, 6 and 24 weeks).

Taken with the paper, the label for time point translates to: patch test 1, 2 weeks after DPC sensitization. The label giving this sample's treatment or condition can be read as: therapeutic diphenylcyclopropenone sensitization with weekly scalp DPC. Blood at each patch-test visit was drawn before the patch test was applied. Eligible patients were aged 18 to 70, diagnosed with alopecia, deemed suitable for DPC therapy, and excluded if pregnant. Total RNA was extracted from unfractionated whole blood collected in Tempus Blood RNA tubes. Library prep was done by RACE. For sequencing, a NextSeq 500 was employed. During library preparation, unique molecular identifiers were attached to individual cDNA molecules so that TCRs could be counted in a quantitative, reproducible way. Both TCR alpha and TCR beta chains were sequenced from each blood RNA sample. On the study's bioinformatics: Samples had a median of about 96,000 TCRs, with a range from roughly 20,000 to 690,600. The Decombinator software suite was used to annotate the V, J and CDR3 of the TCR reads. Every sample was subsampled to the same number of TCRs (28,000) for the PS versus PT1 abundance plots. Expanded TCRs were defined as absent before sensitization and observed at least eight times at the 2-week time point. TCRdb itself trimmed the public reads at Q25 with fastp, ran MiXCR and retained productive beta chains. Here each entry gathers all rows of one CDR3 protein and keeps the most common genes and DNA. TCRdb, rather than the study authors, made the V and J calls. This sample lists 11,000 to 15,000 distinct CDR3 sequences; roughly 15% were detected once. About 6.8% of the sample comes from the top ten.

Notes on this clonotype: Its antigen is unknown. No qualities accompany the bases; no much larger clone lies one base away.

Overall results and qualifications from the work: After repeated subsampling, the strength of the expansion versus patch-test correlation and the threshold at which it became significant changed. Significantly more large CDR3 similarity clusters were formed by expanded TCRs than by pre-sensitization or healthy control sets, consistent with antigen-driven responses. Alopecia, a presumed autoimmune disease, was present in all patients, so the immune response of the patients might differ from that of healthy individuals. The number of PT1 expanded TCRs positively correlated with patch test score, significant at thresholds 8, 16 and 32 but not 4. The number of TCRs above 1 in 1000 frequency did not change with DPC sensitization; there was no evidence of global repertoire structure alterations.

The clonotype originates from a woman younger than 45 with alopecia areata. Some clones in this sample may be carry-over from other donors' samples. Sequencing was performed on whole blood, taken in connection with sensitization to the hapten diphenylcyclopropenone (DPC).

The bases are TGTGCCAGCAGGCGTGAAGCCCCTAATTCACCCCTCCACTTT. This yields the protein CASRREAPNSPLHF. In this chain, TRBV5-6 is recombined with TRBJ1-6; a confident D gene designation cannot be given. V lost 5 bases and J lost 6 bases; the stretch between them is 12 bases long. The germline V gene provides CDR1 SGHDT and CDR2 YYEEEE. Its CDR3 holds 14 amino acids, cysteine through phenylalanine. Only the CDR3 part of the read is kept: 42 bases, read in frame from the first base.